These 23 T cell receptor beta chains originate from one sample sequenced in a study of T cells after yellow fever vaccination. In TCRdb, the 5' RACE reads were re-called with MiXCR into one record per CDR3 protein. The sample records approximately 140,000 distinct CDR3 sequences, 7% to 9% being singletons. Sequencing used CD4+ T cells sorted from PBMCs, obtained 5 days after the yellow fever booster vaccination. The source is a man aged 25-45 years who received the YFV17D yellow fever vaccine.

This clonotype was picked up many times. CDR3 nucleotide sequence: TGCAGTGCTAGACCCCCGGGGGCTGAATTGTATGAGCAGTTCTTC. It codes for CSARPPGAELYEQFF. The chain recombines TRBV20-1 with TRBJ2-1; D is possibly TRBD1 or TRBD2 (6 bases each). Germline V gene lookup returns CDR1 DFQATT and CDR2 SNEGSKA (reference sequence). V was pared by 2 bases and J by 8 bases, with 19 bases between. This CDR3 comprises 15 residues.

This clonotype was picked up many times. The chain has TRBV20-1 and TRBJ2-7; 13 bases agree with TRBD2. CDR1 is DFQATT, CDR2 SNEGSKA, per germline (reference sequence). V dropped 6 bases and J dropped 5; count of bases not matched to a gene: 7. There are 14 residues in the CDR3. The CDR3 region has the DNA TGCAGTGCCAGCCCGACTAGCGGGAGGAACGAGCAGTACTTC. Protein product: CSASPTSGRNEQYF.

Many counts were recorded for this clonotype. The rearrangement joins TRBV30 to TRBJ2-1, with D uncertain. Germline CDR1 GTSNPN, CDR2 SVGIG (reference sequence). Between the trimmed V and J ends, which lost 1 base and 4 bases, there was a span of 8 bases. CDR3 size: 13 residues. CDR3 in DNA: TGTGCCTGGAGTGGGAGTATGTACAATGAGCAGTTCTTC. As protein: CAWSGSMYNEQFF.

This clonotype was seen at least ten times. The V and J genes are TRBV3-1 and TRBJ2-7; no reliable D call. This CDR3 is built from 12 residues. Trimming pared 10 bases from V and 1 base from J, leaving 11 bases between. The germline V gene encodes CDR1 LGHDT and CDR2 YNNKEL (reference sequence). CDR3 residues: CATEAESYEQYF. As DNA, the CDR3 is TGTGCCACTGAGGCGGAATCCTACGAGCAGTACTTC.

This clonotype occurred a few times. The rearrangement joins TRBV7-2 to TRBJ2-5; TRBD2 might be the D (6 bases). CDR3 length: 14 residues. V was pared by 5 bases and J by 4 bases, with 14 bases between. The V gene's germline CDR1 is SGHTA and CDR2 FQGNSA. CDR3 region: CASSPEGLPETQYF. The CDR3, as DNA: TGTGCCAGCAGCCCGGAGGGCCTCCCAGAGACCCAGTACTTC.

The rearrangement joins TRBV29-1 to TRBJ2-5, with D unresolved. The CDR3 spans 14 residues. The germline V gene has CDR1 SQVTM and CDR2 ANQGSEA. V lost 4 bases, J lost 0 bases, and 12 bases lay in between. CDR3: CSVGYRLYQETQYF. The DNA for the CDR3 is TGCAGCGTTGGGTACCGCTTGTACCAAGAGACCCAGTACTTC.

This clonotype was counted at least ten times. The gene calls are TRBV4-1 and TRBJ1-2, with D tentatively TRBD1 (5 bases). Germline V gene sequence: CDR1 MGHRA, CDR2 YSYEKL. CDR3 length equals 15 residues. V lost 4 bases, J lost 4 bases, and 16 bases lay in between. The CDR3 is CASSLSDTDPYGYTF. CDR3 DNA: TGCGCCAGCAGCCTATCGGACACGGATCCCTATGGCTACACCTTC.

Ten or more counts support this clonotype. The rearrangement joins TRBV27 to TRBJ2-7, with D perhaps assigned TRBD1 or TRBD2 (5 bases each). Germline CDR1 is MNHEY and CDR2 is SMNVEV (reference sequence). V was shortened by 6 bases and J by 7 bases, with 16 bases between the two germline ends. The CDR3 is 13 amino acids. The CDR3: CASSNRQTGEQYF. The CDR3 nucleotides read TGTGCCAGCAGCAACAGACAGACGGGGGAGCAGTACTTC.

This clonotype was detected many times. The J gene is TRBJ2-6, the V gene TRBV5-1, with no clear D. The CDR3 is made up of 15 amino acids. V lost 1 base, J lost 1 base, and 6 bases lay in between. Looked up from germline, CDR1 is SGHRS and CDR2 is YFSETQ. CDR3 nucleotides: TGCGCCAGCAGCTTGAGACTTTCTGGGGCCAACGTCCTGACTTTC. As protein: CASSLRLSGANVLTF.

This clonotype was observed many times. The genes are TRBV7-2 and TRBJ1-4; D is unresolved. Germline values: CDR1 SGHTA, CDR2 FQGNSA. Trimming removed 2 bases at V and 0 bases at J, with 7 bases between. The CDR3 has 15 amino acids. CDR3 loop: CASSLLRATNEKLFF. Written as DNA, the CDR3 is TGTGCCAGCAGCTTACTGCGAGCAACTAATGAAAAACTGTTTTTT.

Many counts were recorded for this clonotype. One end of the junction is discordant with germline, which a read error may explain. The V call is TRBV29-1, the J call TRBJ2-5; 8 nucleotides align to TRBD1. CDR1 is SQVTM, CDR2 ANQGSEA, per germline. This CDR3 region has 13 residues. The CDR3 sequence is CSGKTGAQGTQYF. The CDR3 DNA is TGCAGCGGGAAGACAGGGGCCCAAGGGACCCAGTACTTC.

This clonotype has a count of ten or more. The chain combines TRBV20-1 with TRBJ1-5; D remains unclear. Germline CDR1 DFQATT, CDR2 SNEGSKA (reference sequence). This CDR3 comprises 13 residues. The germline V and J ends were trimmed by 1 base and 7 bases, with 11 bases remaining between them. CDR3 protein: CSARGQPAQPQHF. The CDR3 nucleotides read TGCAGTGCTAGAGGGCAACCCGCCCAGCCCCAGCATTTT.

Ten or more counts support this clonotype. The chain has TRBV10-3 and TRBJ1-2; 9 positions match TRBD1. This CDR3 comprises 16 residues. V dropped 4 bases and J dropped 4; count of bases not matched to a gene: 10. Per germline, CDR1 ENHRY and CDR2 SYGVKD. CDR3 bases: TGTGCCATCAGTGTGGGGACAGGGCCAGCTGTCTATGGCTACACCTTC. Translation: CAISVGTGPAVYGYTF.

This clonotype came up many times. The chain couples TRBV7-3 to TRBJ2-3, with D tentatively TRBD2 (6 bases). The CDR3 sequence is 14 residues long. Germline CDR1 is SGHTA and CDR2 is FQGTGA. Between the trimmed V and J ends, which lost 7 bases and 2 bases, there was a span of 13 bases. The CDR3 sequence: CASTPGGITDTQYF. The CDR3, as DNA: TGTGCCAGCACTCCTGGGGGGATCACAGATACGCAGTATTTT.

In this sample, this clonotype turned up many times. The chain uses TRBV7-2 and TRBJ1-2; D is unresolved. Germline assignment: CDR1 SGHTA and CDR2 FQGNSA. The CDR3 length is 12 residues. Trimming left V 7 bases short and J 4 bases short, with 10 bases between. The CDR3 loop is CASNSASYGYTF. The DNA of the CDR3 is TGTGCCAGCAACTCTGCGTCCTATGGCTACACCTTC.

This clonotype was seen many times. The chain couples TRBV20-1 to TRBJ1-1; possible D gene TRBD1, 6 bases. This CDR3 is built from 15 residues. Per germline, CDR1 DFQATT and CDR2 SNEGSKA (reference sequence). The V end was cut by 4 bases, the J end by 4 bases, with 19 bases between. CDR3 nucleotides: TGCAGTGCTATAGGTGACTTAGACAGGACCACTGAAGCTTTCTTT. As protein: CSAIGDLDRTTEAFF.

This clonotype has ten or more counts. Written as DNA, the CDR3 is TGTGCCAGCAGCCGGCGGGAGGGCCGGGAGACCCAGTACTTC. It codes for CASSRREGRETQYF. This chain uses TRBV16 with TRBJ2-5; 9 bases are shared with TRBD2. CDR1 is KGHSY and CDR2 is FQNENV in the germline V gene. Unmatched junction bases numbered 5, after V lost 4 bases and J lost 5 bases. The CDR3 has 14 residues.

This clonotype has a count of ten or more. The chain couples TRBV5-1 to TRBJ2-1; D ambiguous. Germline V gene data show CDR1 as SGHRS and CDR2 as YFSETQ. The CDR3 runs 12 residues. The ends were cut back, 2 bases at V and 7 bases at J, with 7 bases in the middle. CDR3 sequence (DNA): TGCGCCAGCAGCTTCTCAGAGAATGAGCAGTTCTTC. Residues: CASSFSENEQFF.

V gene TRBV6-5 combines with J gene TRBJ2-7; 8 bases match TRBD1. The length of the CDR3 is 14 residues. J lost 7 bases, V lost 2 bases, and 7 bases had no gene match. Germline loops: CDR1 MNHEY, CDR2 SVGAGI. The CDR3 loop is CASSYAQGAGEQYF. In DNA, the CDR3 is TGTGCCAGCAGTTACGCCCAGGGGGCTGGTGAGCAGTACTTC.

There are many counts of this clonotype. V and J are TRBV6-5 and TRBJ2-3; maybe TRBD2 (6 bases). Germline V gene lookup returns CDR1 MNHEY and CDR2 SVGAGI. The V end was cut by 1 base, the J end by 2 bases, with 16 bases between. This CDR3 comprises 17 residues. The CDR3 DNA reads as TGTGCCAGCAGTTACTTTTCCCCCCCTAGCGTCACAGATACGCAGTATTTT. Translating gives CASSYFSPPSVTDTQYF.

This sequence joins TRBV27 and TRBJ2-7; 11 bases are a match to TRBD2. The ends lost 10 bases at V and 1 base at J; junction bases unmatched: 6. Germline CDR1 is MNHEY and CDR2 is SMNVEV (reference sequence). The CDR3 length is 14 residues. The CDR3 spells CATAIAGGSYEQYF. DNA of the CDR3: TGTGCCACGGCTATAGCGGGAGGGTCCTACGAGCAGTACTTC.

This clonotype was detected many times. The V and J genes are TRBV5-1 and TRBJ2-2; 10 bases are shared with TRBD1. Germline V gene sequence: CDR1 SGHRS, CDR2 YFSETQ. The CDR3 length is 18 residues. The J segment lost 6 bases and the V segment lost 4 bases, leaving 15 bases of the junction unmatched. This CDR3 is CASSTGTGAGWAAGELFF. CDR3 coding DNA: TGCGCCAGCAGCACGGGGACAGGGGCCGGCTGGGCCGCCGGGGAGCTGTTTTTT.

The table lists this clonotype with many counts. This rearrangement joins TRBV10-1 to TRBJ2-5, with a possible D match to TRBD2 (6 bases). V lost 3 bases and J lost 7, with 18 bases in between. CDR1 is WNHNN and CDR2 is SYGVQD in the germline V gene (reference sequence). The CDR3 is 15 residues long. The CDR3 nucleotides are TGCGCCAGCAGTGACCCGGGGGACCCGAAAAGGACCCAGTACTTC. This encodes CASSDPGDPKRTQYF.